This T cell receptor beta chain was captured by sequencing in a study of high-grade serous ovarian cancer treatment subgroups. This table comes from immunoSEQ multiplex PCR, and its TCRdb copy is limited to in-frame clones, with some not included. The table has a few thousand clones, more than 65% seen once. This CDR3 is built from 15 residues. V was pared by 7 bases and J by 4 bases, with 19 bases between. Looked up from germline, CDR1 is SNHLY and CDR2 is FYNNEI. Tumor samples were obtained before definitive surgery or chemotherapy. Sequenced sample: tumor tissue. The rearrangement links TRBV2 to TRBJ1-2; possible D gene TRBD1, 6 bases. The sequence derives from a human donor with high-grade serous ovarian cancer. The CDR3 region is CASNRDTSRAYGYTF. The DNA for the CDR3 is TGTGCCAGCAACCGGGACACCAGCCGTGCCTATGGCTACACCTTC.